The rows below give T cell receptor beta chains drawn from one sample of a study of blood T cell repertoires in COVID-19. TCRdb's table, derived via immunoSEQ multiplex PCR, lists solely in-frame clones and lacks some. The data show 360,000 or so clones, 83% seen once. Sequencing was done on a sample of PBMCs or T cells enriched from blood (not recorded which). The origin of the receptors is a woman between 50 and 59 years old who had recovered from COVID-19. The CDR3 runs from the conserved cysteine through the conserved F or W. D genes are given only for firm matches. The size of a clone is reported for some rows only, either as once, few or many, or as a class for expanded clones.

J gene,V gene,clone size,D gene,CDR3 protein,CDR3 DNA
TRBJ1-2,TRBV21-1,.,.,CASSKPRGSRWGYTF,TGTGCCAGCAGCAAGCCCAGGGGTAGTAGGTGGGGCTACACCTTC
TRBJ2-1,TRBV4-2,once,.,CASSRTLQTGRSYNEQFF,TGTGCCAGCAGCCGAACCCTCCAGACGGGTCGGTCCTACAATGAGCAGTTCTTC
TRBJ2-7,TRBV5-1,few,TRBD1,CASSLAGTGFYEQYF,TGCGCCAGCAGCTTGGCCGGGACAGGATTCTACGAGCAGTACTTC
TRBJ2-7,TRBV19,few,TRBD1,CASRDRDRASYEQYF,TGTGCCAGTAGGGACCGGGACAGGGCCTCCTACGAGCAGTACTTC
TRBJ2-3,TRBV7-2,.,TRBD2,CASSTSGSQTDTQYF,TGTGCCAGCAGCACTAGCGGGAGTCAGACAGATACGCAGTATTTT
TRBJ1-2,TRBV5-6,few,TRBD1,CASSLVARQGVGYTF,TGTGCCAGCAGCTTGGTGGCCCGACAGGGGGTTGGCTACACCTTC
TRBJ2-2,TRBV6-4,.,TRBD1,CASSATGDVGELFF,TGTGCCAGCAGTGCCACAGGGGACGTTGGGGAGCTGTTTTTT
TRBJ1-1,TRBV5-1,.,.,CASSLTLNTEAFF,TGCGCCAGCAGCTTGACATTGAACACTGAAGCTTTCTTT
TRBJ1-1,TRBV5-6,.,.,CASSYRGHTDTEAFF,TGTGCCAGCAGCTATAGGGGACATACTGACACTGAAGCTTTCTTT
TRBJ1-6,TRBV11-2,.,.,CASSPGATGIRSPLHF,TGTGCCAGCAGCCCCGGAGCCACAGGGATCCGGTCACCCCTCCACTTT
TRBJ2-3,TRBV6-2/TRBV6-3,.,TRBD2,CASSSGTSGFSTDTQYF,TGTGCCAGCAGTTCCGGGACTAGCGGTTTTAGCACAGATACGCAGTATTTT
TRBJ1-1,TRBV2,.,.,CASSGAGGGTEAFF,TGTGCCAGCAGTGGGGCAGGAGGAGGGACTGAAGCTTTCTTT
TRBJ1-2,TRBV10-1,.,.,CASLGMGYTF,TGCGCCAGCCTCGGGATGGGCTACACCTTC
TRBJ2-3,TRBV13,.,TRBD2,CASSYGGGRGTDTQYF,TGTGCCAGCAGCTATGGCGGGGGACGGGGCACAGATACGCAGTATTTT
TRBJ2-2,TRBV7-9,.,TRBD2,CASSLRAFGLAGNTGELFF,TGTGCCAGCAGCTTAAGGGCTTTTGGACTAGCGGGGAACACCGGGGAGCTGTTTTTT
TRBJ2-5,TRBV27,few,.,CASQVYRGFGETQYF,TGTGCCAGCCAAGTTTATAGGGGTTTTGGGGAGACCCAGTACTTC
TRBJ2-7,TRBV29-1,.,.,CSVVTGLTPIF,TGCAGCGTCGTAACCGGACTGACCCCTATTTTC
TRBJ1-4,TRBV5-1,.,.,CASKRDSTNEKLFF,TGCGCCAGTAAGCGTGACTCAACTAATGAAAAACTGTTTTTT
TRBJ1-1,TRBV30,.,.,CAWSPLREEAFF,TGTGCCTGGAGTCCTCTCCGGGAGGAAGCTTTCTTT
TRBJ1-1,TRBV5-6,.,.,CASSQGLPRDTEAFF,TGTGCCAGCAGCCAGGGCCTCCCTCGGGACACTGAAGCTTTCTTT
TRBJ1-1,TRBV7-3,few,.,CASSHGGGNTEAFF,TGTGCCAGCAGCCACGGCGGGGGGAACACTGAAGCTTTCTTT
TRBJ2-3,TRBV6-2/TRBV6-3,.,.,CASSYPAGSTDTQYF,TGTGCCAGCAGTTACCCGGCAGGCAGCACAGATACGCAGTATTTT
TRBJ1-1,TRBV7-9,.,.,CASTIGRAEAFF,TGTGCCAGCACCATTGGCAGGGCCGAGGCTTTCTTT
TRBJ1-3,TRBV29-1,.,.,CSVAQGTTGNTIYF,TGCAGCGTTGCCCAGGGGACTACTGGAAACACCATATATTTT
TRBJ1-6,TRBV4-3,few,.,CASSQNSNNSPLHF,TGCGCCAGCAGCCAAAACAGTAATAATTCACCCCTCCACTTT